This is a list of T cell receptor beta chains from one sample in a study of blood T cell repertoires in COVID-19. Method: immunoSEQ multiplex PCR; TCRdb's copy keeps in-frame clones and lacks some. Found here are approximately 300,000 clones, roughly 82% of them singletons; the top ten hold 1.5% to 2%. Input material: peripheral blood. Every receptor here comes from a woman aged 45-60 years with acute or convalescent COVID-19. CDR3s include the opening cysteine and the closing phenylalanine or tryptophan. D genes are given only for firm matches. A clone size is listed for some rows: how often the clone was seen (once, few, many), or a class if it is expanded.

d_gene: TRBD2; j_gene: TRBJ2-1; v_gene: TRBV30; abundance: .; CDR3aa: CAWRRWMGGRFGEQFF; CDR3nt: TGTGCCTGGAGGAGATGGATGGGCGGGAGGTTTGGGGAGCAGTTCTTC
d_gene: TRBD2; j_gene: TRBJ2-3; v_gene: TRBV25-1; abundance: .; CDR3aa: CASTASGGTDTQYF; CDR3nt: TGTGCCAGCACGGCTAGCGGGGGCACAGATACGCAGTATTTT
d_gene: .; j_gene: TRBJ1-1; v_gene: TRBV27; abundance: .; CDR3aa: CASSLVRQNTEAFF; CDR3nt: TGTGCCAGCAGTTTGGTCAGACAGAACACTGAAGCTTTCTTT
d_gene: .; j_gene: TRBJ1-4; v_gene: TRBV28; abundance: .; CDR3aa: CASSSSATNEKLFF; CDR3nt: TGTGCCAGCAGTTCGTCCGCGACTAATGAAAAACTGTTTTTT
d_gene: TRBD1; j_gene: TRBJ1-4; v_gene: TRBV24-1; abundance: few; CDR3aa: CATSDSPTGADEKLFF; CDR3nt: TGTGCCACCAGTGATTCGCCGACAGGGGCGGATGAAAAACTGTTTTTT
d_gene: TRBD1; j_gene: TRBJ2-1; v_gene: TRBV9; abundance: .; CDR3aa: CASSGNFRDRGRDVYNEQFF; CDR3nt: TGTGCCAGCAGCGGTAACTTCCGGGACAGGGGGAGAGACGTCTACAATGAGCAGTTCTTC
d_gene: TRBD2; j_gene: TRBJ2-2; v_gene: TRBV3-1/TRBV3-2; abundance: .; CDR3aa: CASSQPLPTTSGSTGELFF; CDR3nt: TGTGCCAGCAGCCAGCCCCTTCCGACTACTAGCGGGAGCACCGGGGAGCTGTTTTTT
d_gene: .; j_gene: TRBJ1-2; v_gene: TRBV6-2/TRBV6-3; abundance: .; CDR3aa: CASSLAFTGGYGYTF; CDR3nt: TGTGCCAGCAGTTTGGCCTTCACGGGAGGGTATGGCTACACCTTC
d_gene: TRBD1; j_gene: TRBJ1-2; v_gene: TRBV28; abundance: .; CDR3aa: CASTLRQRTGALYGYTF; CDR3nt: TGTGCCAGCACCCTACGTCAAAGGACAGGGGCACTTTATGGCTACACCTTC
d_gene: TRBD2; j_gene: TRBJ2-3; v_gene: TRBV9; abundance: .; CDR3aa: CASNLAGENTQYF; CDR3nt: TGTGCCAGCAACCTAGCGGGAGAAAATACGCAGTATTTT
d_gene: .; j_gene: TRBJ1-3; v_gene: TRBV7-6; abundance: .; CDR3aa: CASRLRPETFSGNTIYF; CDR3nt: TGTGCCAGCAGATTGAGGCCAGAAACCTTCTCTGGAAACACCATATATTTT
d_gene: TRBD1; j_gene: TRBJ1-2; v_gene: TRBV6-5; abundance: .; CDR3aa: CASSYSGQGSIYGYTF; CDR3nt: TGTGCCAGCAGTTACTCGGGACAGGGAAGTATCTATGGCTACACCTTC
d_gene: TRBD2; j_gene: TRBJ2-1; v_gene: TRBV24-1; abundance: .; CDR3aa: CATSDHGTSGRRLNEQFF; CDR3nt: TGTGCCACCAGTGACCACGGGACTAGCGGGAGGAGGCTCAATGAGCAGTTCTTC
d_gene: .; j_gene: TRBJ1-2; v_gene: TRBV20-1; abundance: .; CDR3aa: CSASVPGVNGYTF; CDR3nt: TGCAGTGCTAGTGTCCCAGGGGTAAATGGCTACACCTTC
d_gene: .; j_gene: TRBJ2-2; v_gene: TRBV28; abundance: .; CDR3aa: CASLQGNTGELFF; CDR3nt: TGTGCCAGCTTACAGGGGAACACCGGGGAGCTGTTTTTT
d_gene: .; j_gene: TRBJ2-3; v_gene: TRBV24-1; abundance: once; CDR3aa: CATSDPTESTDTQYF; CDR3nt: TGTGCCACCAGTGACCCCACTGAAAGCACAGATACGCAGTATTTT
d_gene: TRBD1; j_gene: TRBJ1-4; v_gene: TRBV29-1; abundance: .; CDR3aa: CSAASTTGTGELFF; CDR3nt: TGCAGCGCAGCGTCCACCACCGGGACAGGGGAACTGTTTTTT
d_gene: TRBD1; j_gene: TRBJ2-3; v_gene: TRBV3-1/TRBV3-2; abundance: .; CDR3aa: CASSQRLTGKGWTDTQYF; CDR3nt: TGTGCCAGCAGCCAAAGGTTGACAGGGAAGGGTTGGACAGATACGCAGTATTTT
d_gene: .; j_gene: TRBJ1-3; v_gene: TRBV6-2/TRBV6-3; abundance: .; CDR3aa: CASSYEGALGNTIYF; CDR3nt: TGTGCCAGCAGTTACGAAGGGGCGCTGGGAAACACCATATATTTT
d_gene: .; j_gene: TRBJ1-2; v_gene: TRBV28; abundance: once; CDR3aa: CASSLLEGANYGYTF; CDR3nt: TGTGCCAGCAGTTTATTAGAGGGAGCTAACTATGGCTACACCTTC
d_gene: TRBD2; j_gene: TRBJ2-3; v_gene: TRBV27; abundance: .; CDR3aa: CASSPGLGTDTQYF; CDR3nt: TGTGCCAGCAGCCCGGGACTAGGCACAGATACGCAGTATTTT
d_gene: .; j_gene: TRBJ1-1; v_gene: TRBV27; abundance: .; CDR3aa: CASSPPGTLNTEAFF; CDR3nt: TGTGCCAGCAGTCCGCCCGGGACACTGAACACTGAAGCTTTCTTT
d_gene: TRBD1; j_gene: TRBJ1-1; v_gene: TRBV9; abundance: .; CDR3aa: CASSPRQGAGTEAFF; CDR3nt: TGTGCCAGCAGCCCTCGCCAGGGGGCCGGCACTGAAGCTTTCTTT
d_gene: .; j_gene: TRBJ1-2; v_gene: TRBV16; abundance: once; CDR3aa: CASSPDGEYGYTF; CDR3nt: TGTGCCAGCAGCCCCGACGGAGAGTATGGCTACACCTTC
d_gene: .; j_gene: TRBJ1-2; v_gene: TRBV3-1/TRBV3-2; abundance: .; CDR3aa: CASSQDPGGSYGYTF; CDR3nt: TGTGCCAGCAGCCAAGACCCCGGGGGGAGTTATGGCTACACCTTC
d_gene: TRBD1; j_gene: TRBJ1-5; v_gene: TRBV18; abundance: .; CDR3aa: CASSRQGSNQPQHF; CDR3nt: TGTGCCAGCTCACGACAGGGTAGCAATCAGCCCCAGCATTTT
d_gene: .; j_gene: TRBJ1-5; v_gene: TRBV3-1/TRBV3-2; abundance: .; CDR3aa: CASSQASKFGQPQHF; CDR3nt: TGTGCCAGCAGCCAAGCGAGCAAGTTCGGTCAGCCCCAGCATTTT
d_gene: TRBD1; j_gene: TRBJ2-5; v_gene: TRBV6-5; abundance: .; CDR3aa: CASSYSGQGRETQYF; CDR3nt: TGTGCCAGCAGTTACTCCGGACAGGGGAGGGAGACCCAGTACTTC
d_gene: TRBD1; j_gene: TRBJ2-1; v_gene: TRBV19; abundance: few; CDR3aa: CASRIDRGPLSEQFF; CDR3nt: TGTGCCAGTAGGATCGACAGGGGCCCATTATCTGAGCAGTTCTTC
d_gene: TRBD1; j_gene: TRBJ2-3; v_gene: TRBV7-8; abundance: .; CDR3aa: CASSLVGAGGSDTQYF; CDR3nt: TGTGCCAGCAGCTTAGTTGGGGCAGGGGGCTCAGATACGCAGTATTTT
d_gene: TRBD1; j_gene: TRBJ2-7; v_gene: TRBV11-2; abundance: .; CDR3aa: CASSYRTGWTYEQYF; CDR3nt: TGTGCCAGCAGTTATAGGACAGGATGGACCTACGAGCAGTACTTC
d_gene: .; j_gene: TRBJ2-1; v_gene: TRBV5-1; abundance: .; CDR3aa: CASSLQGNEQFF; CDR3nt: TGCGCCAGCAGCTTACAGGGAAATGAGCAGTTCTTC
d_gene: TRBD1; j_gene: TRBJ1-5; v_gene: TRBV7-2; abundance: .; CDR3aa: CASSLRQGNQPQHF; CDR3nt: TGTGCCAGCAGCTTGAGACAGGGGAATCAGCCCCAGCATTTT
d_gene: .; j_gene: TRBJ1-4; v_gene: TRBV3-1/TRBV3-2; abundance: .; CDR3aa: CASSSRFEKLFF; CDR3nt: TGTGCCAGCAGCTCCCGGTTTGAAAAACTGTTTTTT
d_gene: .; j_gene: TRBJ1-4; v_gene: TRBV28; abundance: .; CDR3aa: CASRPQGRTNEKLFF; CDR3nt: TGTGCCAGCAGACCACAGGGAAGAACTAATGAAAAACTGTTTTTT
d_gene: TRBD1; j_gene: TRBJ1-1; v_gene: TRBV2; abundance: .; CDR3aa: CASHGQGYTEAFF; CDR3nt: TGTGCCAGCCACGGACAGGGTTATACTGAAGCTTTCTTT
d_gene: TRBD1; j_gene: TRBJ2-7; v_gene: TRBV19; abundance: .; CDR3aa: CASRLRQGSYEQYF; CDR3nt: TGTGCCAGTAGGTTGAGACAGGGGTCCTACGAGCAGTACTTC